This T cell receptor beta chain was observed in a study of blood T cells in healthy people across ages. This CDR3 has 16 residues. Germline CDR1 reads SGHRS; CDR2 reads YFSETQ. Then a second PCR, running about 6 to 11 cycles, was carried out with a sample-barcoded 5' primer and a J-beta primer mix. TCRdb re-analysed the 5' RACE reads in MiXCR, keeping a single row per CDR3 protein. Seen here are approximately 800,000 distinct CDR3 sequences, 20% to 30% observed once, and the top ten hold around 3%. Of note for this clonotype: The target antigen is unknown. A much larger clone sits a single nucleotide away, making a read error possible.

Study-wide results and caveats: Long-lived donors exceeded aged donors in naive CD4+ cells and diversity. Diversity figures based on one million T cells were deemed too low.

These data were likewise used in another study, on T cells of mothers and their children.

The V and J genes are TRBV5-1 and TRBJ2-1; 11 nucleotides line up with TRBD2. Sequenced input: blood. This sequence was found in a boy aged 5-17 years in good health. The CDR3 loop is CASSLASGGTYDEQFF. The CDR3 DNA reads TGCGCCAGCAGCTTAGCTAGCGGGGGGACCTACGATGAGCAGTTCTTC.